The 7 T cell receptor beta chains given below trace back to one sample, sequenced in a study of response to subunit inactivated influenza vaccine. TCRdb passed the RT-PCR reads through MiXCR, listing each CDR3 protein once. This sample has 550,000 to 800,000 distinct CDR3 sequences, with 11% to 15% found just once. The input for sequencing was PBMCs from blood, taken less than 15 days before vaccination. All receptors come from a man aged 45-65 years who received an inactivated influenza vaccine.

This clonotype has more than one count but fewer than ten. The rearrangement uses TRBV5-6 and TRBJ2-3, with 8 bases aligning to TRBD2. The CDR3 has 16 amino acids. Germline V gene data show CDR1 as SGHDT and CDR2 as YYEEEE. V shed 3 bases and J 0 bases; nucleotides not matched to a gene: 6. CDR3 nucleotides: TGTGCCAGCAGCTGGGGAGCGGGAGCAAGCACAGATACGCAGTATTTT. It is translated as CASSWGAGASTDTQYF.

The J gene is TRBJ2-7, the V gene TRBV25-1, with D possibly TRBD1 on 5 matching bases. Trimming took 4 bases from V and 3 from J, leaving 10 bases between them. The germline V gene encodes CDR1 MGHDK and CDR2 SYGVNS. CDR3 length: 13 amino acids. The CDR3 reads CASSAGSLYEQYF. CDR3 nucleotides: TGTGCCAGCAGTGCAGGGTCACTCTACGAGCAGTACTTC.

This rearrangement joins TRBV3-1 to TRBJ2-5, with D possibly being TRBD1 (5 bases). The CDR3 totals 15 residues. Germline V gene sequence: CDR1 LGHDT, CDR2 YNNKEL (reference sequence). V lost 0 bases to trimming and J lost 1 base, with 9 bases between them. CDR3 DNA sequence: TGTGCCAGCAGCCAAGACGCAGGGTCCCAAGAGACCCAGTACTTC. Translating gives CASSQDAGSQETQYF.

This clonotype occurred a few times. V gene TRBV6-2 or TRBV6-3 combines with J gene TRBJ2-5; D assignment may be TRBD1 or TRBD2 (5 bases each). Germline assignment: CDR1 MNHEY and CDR2 SVGEGT. The CDR3 runs to 16 residues. V shed 2 bases and J shed 2 bases, with 15 bases lying between them. The CDR3 protein is CASSYVGEWGQETQYF. The CDR3 coding sequence is TGTGCCAGCAGTTACGTGGGGGAGTGGGGGCAAGAGACCCAGTACTTC.

This clonotype occurred a few times. The gene calls are TRBV20-1 and TRBJ2-1, with TRBD2 identical over 11 bases. This CDR3 has 16 residues. With V trimmed by 0 bases and J by 4 bases, 5 bases remained unmatched. Germline CDR1 reads DFQATT; CDR2 reads SNEGSKA (reference sequence). As DNA, the CDR3 is TGCAGTGCTAGAGATCCGGCTAGCGGGAGGTACAATGAGCAGTTCTTC. Its translation is CSARDPASGRYNEQFF.

V gene TRBV7-9 combines with J gene TRBJ2-1; 9 bases agree with TRBD2. CDR1 and CDR2 (germline): SEHNR, FQNEAQ (reference sequence). Losses at the gene ends were 0 bases for V and 7 bases for J; bases not matched to a gene: 10. This CDR3 contains 17 residues. The CDR3 DNA reads as TGTGCCAGCAGCTTAGCACGGGGCGGGAGGGCCATGAATGAGCAGTTCTTC. Translating it yields CASSLARGGRAMNEQFF.

This clonotype was counted many times. V usage is TRBV4-1 and J usage is TRBJ2-1; maybe TRBD2 (5 bases). The V end was cut by 2 bases, the J end by 5 bases, with 10 bases between. In germline, CDR1 is MGHRA, CDR2 YSYEKL. The CDR3 covers 14 residues. This chain's CDR3 is CASSQYRTDNEQFF. The CDR3 DNA follows: TGCGCCAGCAGCCAATACCGGACTGACAATGAGCAGTTCTTC.